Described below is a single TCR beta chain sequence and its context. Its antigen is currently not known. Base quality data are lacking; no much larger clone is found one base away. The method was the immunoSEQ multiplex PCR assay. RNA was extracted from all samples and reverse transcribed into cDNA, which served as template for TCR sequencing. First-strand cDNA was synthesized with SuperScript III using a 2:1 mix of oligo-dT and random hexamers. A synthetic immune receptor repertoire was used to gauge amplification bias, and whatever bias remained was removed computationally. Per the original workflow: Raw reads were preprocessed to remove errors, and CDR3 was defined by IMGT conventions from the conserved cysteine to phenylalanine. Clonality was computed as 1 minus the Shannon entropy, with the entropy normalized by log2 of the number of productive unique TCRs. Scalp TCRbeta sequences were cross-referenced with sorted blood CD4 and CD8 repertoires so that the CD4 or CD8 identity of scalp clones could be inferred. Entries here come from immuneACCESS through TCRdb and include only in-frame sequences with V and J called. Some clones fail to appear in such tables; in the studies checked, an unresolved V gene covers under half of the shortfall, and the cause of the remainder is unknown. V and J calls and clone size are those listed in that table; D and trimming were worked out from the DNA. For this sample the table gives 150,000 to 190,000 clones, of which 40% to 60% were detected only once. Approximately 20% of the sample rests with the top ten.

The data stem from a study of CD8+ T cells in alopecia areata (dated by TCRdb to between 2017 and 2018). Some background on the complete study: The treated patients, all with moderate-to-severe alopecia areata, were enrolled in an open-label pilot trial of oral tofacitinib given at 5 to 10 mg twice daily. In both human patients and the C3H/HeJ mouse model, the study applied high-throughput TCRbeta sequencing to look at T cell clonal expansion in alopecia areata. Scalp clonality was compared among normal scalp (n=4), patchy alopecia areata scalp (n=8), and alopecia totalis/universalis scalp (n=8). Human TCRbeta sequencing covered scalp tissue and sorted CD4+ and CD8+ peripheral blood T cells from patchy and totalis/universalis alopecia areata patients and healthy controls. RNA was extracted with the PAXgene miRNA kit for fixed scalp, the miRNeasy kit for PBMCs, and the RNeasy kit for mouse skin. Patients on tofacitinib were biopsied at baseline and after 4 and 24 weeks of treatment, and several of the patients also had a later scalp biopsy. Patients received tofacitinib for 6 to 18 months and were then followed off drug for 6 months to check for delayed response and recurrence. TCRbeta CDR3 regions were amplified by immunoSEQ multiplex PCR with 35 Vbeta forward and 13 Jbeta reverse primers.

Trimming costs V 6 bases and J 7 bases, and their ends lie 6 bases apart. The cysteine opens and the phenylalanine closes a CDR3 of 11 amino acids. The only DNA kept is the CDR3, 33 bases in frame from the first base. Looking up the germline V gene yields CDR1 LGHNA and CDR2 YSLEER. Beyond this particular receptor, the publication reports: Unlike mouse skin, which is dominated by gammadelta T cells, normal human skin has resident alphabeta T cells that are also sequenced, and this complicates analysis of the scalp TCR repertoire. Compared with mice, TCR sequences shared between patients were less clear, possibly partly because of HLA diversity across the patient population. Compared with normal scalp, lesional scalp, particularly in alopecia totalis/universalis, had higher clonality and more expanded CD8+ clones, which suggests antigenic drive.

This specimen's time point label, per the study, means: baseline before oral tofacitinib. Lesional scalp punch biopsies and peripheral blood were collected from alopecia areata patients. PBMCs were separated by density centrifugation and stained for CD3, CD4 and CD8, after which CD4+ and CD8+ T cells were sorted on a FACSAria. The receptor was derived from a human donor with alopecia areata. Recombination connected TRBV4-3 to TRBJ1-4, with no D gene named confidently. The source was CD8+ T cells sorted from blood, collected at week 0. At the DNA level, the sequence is TGCGCCAGCAGGGACGGTGAAAAACTGTTTTTT. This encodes CASRDGEKLFF.